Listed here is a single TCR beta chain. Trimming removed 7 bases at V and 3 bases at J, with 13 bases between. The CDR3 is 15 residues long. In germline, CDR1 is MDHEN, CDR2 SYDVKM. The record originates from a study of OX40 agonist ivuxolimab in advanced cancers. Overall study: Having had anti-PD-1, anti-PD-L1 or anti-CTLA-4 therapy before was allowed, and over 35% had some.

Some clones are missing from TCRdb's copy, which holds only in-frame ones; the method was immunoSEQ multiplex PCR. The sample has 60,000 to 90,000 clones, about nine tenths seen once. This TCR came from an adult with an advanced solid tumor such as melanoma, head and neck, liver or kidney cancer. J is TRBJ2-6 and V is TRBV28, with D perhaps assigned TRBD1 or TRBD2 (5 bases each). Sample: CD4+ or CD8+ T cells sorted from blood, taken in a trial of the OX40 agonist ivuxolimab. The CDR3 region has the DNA TGTGCCAGCACCCCAGGGACCAGTGGGGCCAACGTCCTGACTTTC. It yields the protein CASTPGTSGANVLTF.